This record concerns one T cell receptor (beta chain) sequence. Original methodology: Estimation of nucleated cell counts relied on the amplification of reference gene primers. The data were produced by immunoSEQ multiplex PCR, yet TCRdb's version contains in-frame clones alone and is incomplete. Clonal size and the V and J genes are those of that table, whereas D and trimming came from the DNA. The sample carries some 25,000 clones, roughly 90% recorded once. These data are taken from a study of blood T cell repertoires in COVID-19. Study information: Some COVID-19 samples were acute and others convalescent; all came from the United States, Italy and Spain. Sources were T cells, B-cell-depleted T cells, or PBMCs; the material itself was cDNA or gDNA.

The TCR sequence derives from a human donor in a cohort sampled during active COVID-19. The sample was peripheral blood.

The CDR3 region has the DNA TGTGCCAGCAGTGGAATGGATGACTACGATACGCAGTATTTT. This encodes CASSGMDDYDTQYF. V and J are TRBV2 and TRBJ2-3, with a tentative D call TRBD2 (5 bases). V lost 4 bases, J lost 6 bases, and 14 bases lay in between. Germline V gives CDR1 SNHLY, CDR2 FYNNEI. This CDR3 has 14 amino acids.